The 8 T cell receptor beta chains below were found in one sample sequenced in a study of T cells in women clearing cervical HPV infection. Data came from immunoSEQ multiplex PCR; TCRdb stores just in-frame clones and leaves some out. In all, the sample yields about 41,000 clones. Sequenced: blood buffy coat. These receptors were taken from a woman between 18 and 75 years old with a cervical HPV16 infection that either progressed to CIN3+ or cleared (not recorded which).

CDR3 amino acids: CASSLEPASTEAFF. The CDR3 DNA, read in part, is TGTGCCAGCAGCTTAGAACCAGCGAGCACTGAA. The rearrangement uses TRBV7-9 and TRBJ1-1; no clear D. The read comes to an end 3 residues before the CDR3 does, leaving the germline J gene to fill in the end. Germline CDR1 and CDR2: SEHNR and FQNEAQ (reference sequence). The CDR3 has 14 amino acids. V was shortened by 1 base and J by 4 bases, with 10 bases between the two germline ends.

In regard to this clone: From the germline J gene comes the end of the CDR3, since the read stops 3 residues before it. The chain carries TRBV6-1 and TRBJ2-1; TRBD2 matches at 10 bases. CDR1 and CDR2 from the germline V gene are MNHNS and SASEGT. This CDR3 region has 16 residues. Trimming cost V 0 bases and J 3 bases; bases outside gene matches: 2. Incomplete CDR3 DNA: TGTGCCAGCAGTGAAGCAACTAGCGGGGTCTACAATGAG. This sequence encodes CASSEATSGVYNE. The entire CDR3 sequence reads CASSEATSGVYNEQFF.

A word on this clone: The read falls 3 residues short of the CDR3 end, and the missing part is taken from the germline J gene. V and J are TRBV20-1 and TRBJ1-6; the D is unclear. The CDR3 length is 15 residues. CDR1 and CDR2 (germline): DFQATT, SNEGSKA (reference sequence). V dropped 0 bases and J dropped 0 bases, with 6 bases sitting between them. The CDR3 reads CSAREGSSYNSPLHF. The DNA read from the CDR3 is TGCAGTGCTAGAGAGGGCAGCTCCTATAATTCACCC.

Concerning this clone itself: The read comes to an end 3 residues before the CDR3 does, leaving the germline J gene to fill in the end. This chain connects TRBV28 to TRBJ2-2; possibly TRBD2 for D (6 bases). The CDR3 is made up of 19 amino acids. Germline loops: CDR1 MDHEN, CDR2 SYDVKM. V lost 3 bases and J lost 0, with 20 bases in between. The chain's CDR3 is CASSFPYGGTTANTGELFF. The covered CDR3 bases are TGTGCCAGCAGTTTTCCGTACGGGGGAACAACCGCGAACACCGGGGAG.

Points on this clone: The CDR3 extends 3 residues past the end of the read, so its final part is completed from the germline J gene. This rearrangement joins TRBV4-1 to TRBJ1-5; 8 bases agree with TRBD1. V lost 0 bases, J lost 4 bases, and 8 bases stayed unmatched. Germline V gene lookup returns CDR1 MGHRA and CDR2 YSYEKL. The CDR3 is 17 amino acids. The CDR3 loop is CASSQDPPGGGNQPQHF. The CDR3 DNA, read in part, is TGCGCCAGCAGCCAAGATCCCCCAGGGGGCGGAAATCAGCCC.

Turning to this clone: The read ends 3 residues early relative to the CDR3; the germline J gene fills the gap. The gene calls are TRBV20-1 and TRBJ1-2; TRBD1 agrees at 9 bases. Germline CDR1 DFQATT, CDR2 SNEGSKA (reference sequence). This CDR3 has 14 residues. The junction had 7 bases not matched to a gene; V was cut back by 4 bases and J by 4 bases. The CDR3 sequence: CSAKQGAYSYGYTF. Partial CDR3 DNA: TGCAGTGCTAAACAGGGGGCCTACTCCTATGGC.

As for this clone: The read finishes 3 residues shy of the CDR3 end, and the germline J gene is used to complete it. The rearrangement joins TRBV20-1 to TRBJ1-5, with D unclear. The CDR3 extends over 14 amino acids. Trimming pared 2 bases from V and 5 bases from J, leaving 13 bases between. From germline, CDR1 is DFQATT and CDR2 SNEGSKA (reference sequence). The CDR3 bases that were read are TGCAGTGCTAGACCCCTAAACCAAGATCAGCCC. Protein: CSARPLNQDQP. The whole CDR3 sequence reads CSARPLNQDQPQHF.

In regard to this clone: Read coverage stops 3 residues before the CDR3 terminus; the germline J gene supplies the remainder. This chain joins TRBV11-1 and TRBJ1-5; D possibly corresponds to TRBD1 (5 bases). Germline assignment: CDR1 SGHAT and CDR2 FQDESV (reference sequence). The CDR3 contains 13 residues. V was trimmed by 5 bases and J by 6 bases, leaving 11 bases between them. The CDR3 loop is CASSPQGGQPQHF. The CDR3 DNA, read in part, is TGTGCCAGCAGCCCTCAGGGAGGTCAGCCC. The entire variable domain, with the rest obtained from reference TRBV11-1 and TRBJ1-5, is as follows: EAEVAQSPRYKITEKSQAVAFWCDPISGHATLYWYRQILGQGPELLVQFQDESVVDDSQLPKDRFSAERLKGVDSTLKIQPAELGDSAMYLCASSPQGGQPQHFGDGTRLSIL.